The 17 T cell receptor beta chains listed next were all sequenced from one sample in a study of immune heterogeneity within non-small cell lung tumors. TCR beta CDR3 was amplified by multiplex PCR using 32 V and 13 J primers. From the multiplex PCR reads, TCRdb called clonotypes with MiXCR, one entry per CDR3 protein. Here the sample spans roughly 13,000 distinct CDR3 sequences, 20% to 25% being singletons. At about 600 ng per sample, bulk tumor genomic DNA provided the template. Several biopsies were spaced far apart within each primary tumor and obtained as surgery took place. Before undergoing curative surgery, patients had newly diagnosed non-small cell lung cancer that was untreated. Sequenced sample: lung tumor tissue. The receptors stem from a man aged 45-60 years with non-small cell lung cancer.

This clonotype was seen ten or more times. The chain couples TRBV27 to TRBJ1-5; D is unresolved. Germline V gene lookup returns CDR1 MNHEY and CDR2 SMNVEV (reference sequence). The CDR3 covers 14 residues. V was trimmed by 4 bases and J by 3 bases, leaving 10 bases between them. CDR3 protein: CASSSGPNNQPQHF. The CDR3 nucleotides read TGTGCCAGCAGTTCCGGGCCCAACAATCAGCCCCAGCATTTT.

This clonotype appeared once. The junction differs from germline at one of its ends, possibly a read error. The chain employs TRBV6-4 and TRBJ1-1, with no clear D. CDR1 and CDR2 from the germline V gene are MRHNA and SNTAGT. The CDR3 runs 13 residues. The chain's CDR3 is CASSEEKGTEALF. The DNA of the CDR3 is TGCGCCAGCAGTGAGGAAAAGGGCACTGAAGCTCTCTTT.

This clonotype counts as medium-sized. The chain links TRBV2 to TRBJ2-7; D is unresolved. V was cut by 2 bases and J by 4 bases, with 3 bases left in between. Germline V CDR1 and CDR2: SNHLY, FYNNEI. There are 11 residues in the CDR3. Here the CDR3 reads CASSEWYEQYF. As DNA, the CDR3 is TGTGCCAGCAGTGAATGGTACGAGCAGTACTTC.

On this clonotype itself: Since a much larger clone is just one base distant, this may be a read error. This CDR3 reads CASKQGALTTNGKLFF. CDR3 DNA: TGTGCCAGCAAACAGGGGGCGCTTACAACTAATGGAAAACTGTTTTTT. The rearrangement uses TRBV6-5 and TRBJ1-4; 9 bases fit TRBD1. Per germline, CDR1 MNHEY and CDR2 SVGAGI. The CDR3 extends over 16 amino acids.

This clonotype was seen repeatedly, ten times or more. This rearrangement joins TRBV20-1 to TRBJ2-3; 7 bases line up with TRBD2. Germline CDR1 is DFQATT and CDR2 is SNEGSKA (reference sequence). The CDR3 has 13 amino acids. Germline trimming cut 6 bases from V and 9 bases from J; bases unmatched to any gene: 12. CDR3 residues: CSAAAGRFGTQYF. DNA for the CDR3: TGCAGTGCAGCAGCGGGGAGATTTGGGACGCAGTATTTT.

CDR3 region: CASSSQGERGETQYF. CDR3 DNA sequence: TGTGCCAGCAGCTCACAGGGGGAGAGGGGGGAGACCCAGTACTTC. The chain has TRBV7-9 and TRBJ2-5; TRBD1 matches at 8 bases. CDR3 length: 15 amino acids. Germline V gene data show CDR1 as SEHNR and CDR2 as FQNEAQ (reference sequence). V was clipped by 4 bases and J by 5 bases; unmatched bases: 9.

This clonotype has a single count. One base away lies a much larger clone, so this may be a sequencing read error. The V call is TRBV9, the J call TRBJ2-7, with D possibly TRBD1 on 6 matching bases. The V end was cut by 4 bases, the J end by 6 bases, with 14 bases between. The CDR3 sequence is 13 residues long. The germline gives CDR1 SGDLS, CDR2 YYNGEE. The CDR3 DNA reads TGTGCCAGCAGCTTAGAGGTAGGGGGCGAGCAGTACTTC. It codes for CASSLEVGGEQYF.

Concerning this clonotype: A much larger clone lies one base from this, so it may be a read error. The genes are TRBV7-2 and TRBJ1-6; no clear D gene. There are 15 residues in the CDR3. CDR1 and CDR2 (germline): SGHTA, FQGNSA. CDR3 in amino acids: CASSLHKVGNSPFHF. CDR3 sequence (DNA): TGTGCCAGCAGCTTACACAAGGTTGGGAATTCACCCTTCCACTTT. Complete variable domain (other parts from reference TRBV7-2 and TRBJ1-6): GAGVSQSPSNKVTEKGKDVELRCDPISGHTALYWYRQSLGQGLEFLIYFQGNSAPDKSGLPSDRFSAERTGGSVSTLTIQRTQQEDSAVYLCASSLHKVGNSPFHFGNGTRLTVT.

By share of the sample, this clonotype is medium-sized. This chain joins TRBV2 and TRBJ2-7; 10 bases line up with TRBD2. Losses at the gene ends were 7 bases for V and 3 bases for J; bases not matched to a gene: 12. Germline V gene data show CDR1 as SNHLY and CDR2 as FYNNEI. The CDR3 has 16 amino acids. The CDR3 reads CASTGTSVFPDYEQYF. CDR3 nucleotides: TGTGCCAGCACCGGGACTAGCGTATTTCCTGACTACGAGCAGTACTTC.

The genes are TRBV20-1 and TRBJ2-3; no reliable D call. CDR3 length: 16 residues. CDR1 is DFQATT, CDR2 SNEGSKA, per germline (reference sequence). Trimming took off 4 bases at V and 6 bases at J, with 23 bases between the two ends. CDR3 nucleotides: TGCAGTGCTATAGATCTCTTTAGGGTAAACACCGATACGCAGTATTTT. It codes for CSAIDLFRVNTDTQYF.

By frequency in the sample, this clonotype is medium-sized. This chain connects TRBV28 to TRBJ1-1; 8 nucleotides align to TRBD1. The CDR3 sequence is 13 residues long. CDR1 is MDHEN and CDR2 is SYDVKM in the germline V gene. Unmatched junction bases numbered 9, after V lost 10 bases and J lost 5 bases. CDR3 loop: CATLDRVLTEAFF. In nucleotides, the CDR3 is TGTGCCACCTTGGACAGGGTTTTGACTGAAGCTTTCTTT.

This clonotype was picked up many times. The gene calls are TRBV20-1 and TRBJ1-6; no firm D call. The CDR3 totals 17 residues. Trimming stripped 2 bases from V and 0 bases from J, with 14 bases between. CDR1 and CDR2 from the germline V gene are DFQATT and SNEGSKA (reference sequence). The CDR3 loop is CSARIGGASSYNSPLHF. In DNA, the CDR3 is TGCAGTGCTAGAATCGGCGGCGCCAGCTCCTATAATTCACCCCTCCACTTT.

This clonotype was seen ten or more times. V usage is TRBV6-1 and J usage is TRBJ2-7; 7 nucleotides align to TRBD1. V shed 6 bases and J 1 base; nucleotides not matched to a gene: 9. Germline CDR1 and CDR2: MNHNS and SASEGT. This CDR3 comprises 15 residues. The CDR3 coding sequence is TGTGCCAGCAGCTCCCTCGAGACAGGGTCCTACGAGCAGTACTTC. Translated, it gives CASSSLETGSYEQYF.

A word on this clonotype: A much larger clone lies one base from this, so it may be a read error. This chain uses TRBV20-1 with TRBJ1-1; D gene unclear. Germline loops: CDR1 DFQATT, CDR2 SNEGSKA (reference sequence). This CDR3 comprises 12 residues. The CDR3 region has the DNA TGCAGAGCAAGGCCACGAGACACTGAAGCTTTCTTT. It is translated as CRARPRDTEAFF.

This clonotype was seen ten or more times. The J gene is TRBJ2-3, the V gene TRBV11-2; 8 bases line up with TRBD2. V shed 5 bases and J 3 bases; nucleotides not matched to a gene: 4. From germline, CDR1 is SGHAT and CDR2 FQNNGV. This CDR3 has 14 amino acids. Here the CDR3 DNA reads TGTGCCAGCAGCCGCGGGGGGCCAACAGATACGCAGTATTTT. Translated, it gives CASSRGGPTDTQYF. The full variable domain, completed using reference TRBV11-2 and TRBJ2-3, is EAGVAQSPRYKIIEKRQSVAFWCNPISGHATLYWYQQILGQGPKLLIQFQNNGVVDDSQLPKDRFSAERLKGVDSTLKIQPAKLEDSAVYLCASSRGGPTDTQYFGPGTRLTVL.

This clonotype was seen once. Relative to the germline gene, one junction end is altered; a read error may explain this. The rearrangement links TRBV2 to TRBJ1-2; D ambiguous. Germline CDR1 and CDR2: SNHLY and FYNNEI. This CDR3 region has 14 residues. CDR3 sequence reads: CASSNVRSNYGYNF. DNA of the CDR3: TGTGCCAGCAGTAACGTCAGGAGTAACTATGGCTACAACTTC.

This rearrangement joins TRBV20-1 to TRBJ2-2, with TRBD2 as a possible D gene (5 bases). Germline CDR1 reads DFQATT; CDR2 reads SNEGSKA (reference sequence). Trimming stripped 4 bases from V and 1 base from J, with 19 bases between. This CDR3 has 17 residues. Here the CDR3 reads CSAMGGLARGNTGELFF. The DNA of the CDR3 is TGCAGTGCTATGGGTGGGCTAGCAAGAGGGAACACCGGGGAGCTGTTTTTT.